This is a list of T cell receptor beta chains from one sample in a study of T-cell reconstitution after alpha-beta-depleted transplantation in children. TCRdb reanalysed the PCR reads using MiXCR and keeps one entry per CDR3 protein. Among about 400,000 distinct CDR3 sequences listed, 15% to 20% were seen once. The source was PBMCs, mostly from graft donor cells, collected 360 days after TCRalphabeta/CD19-depleted stem cell transplant. The receptors derive from a boy in the first two years of life who had a stem cell transplant for Wiskott-Aldrich syndrome, so the T cells may come from the graft donor. The CDR3 runs from the conserved cysteine through the conserved F or W. The D gene is left open where the match is weak. Clone size is not always given. Where it is, it says once, few, many or a class for expanded clones.

clone_size,d_call,v_call,cdr3_aa
NA,TRBD2,TRBV29-1,CSAGSTSGFSTYTQYF
few,NA,TRBV5-1,CASSFGRTNEKLFF
few,TRBD1,TRBV7-2,CASRATGARTEAFF
NA,NA,TRBV5-1,CASSLGAGQHYEQYF
many,NA,TRBV7-8,CASSLNTLSYNEQFF
few,NA,TRBV12-3/TRBV12-4,CASSQGGVKNIQYF
NA,TRBD2,TRBV7-2,CASSSPAGGTNTGELFF
NA,NA,TRBV20-1,CSASGGGGYGYTF
few,TRBD1,TRBV10-3,CAIVGDRGGYGYTF
few,NA,TRBV20-1,CSARAIRGGRDTQYF
NA,NA,TRBV20-1,CSAPDIHEQFF
few,NA,TRBV7-6,CASSPEVRGTDTQYF
few,TRBD1,TRBV10-3,CATIGQGNGYTF
NA,TRBD2,TRBV10-2,CACNFIGGGTGELFF
NA,NA,TRBV12-3/TRBV12-4,CASSRGGTGTYEQYF
few,NA,TRBV5-1,CASSFDGSYYEQYF
NA,NA,TRBV5-1,CASSLGVNYGYTF
many,NA,TRBV7-8,CASSLAHPRSSYNEQFF
NA,NA,TRBV10-3,CATGSSPPQRETQYF